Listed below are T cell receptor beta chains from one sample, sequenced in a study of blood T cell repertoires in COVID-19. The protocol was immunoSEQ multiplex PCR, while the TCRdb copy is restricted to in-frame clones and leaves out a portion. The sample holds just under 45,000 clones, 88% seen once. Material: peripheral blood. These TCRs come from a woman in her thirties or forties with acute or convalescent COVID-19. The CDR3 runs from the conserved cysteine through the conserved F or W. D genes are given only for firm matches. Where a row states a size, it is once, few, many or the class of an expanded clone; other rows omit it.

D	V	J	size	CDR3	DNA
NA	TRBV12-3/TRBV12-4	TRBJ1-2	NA	CASSYLVNYGYTF	TGTGCCAGCAGTTATCTCGTTAACTATGGCTACACCTTC
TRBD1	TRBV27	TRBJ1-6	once	CASSPGTGYNSPLHF	TGTGCCAGCAGTCCCGGGACAGGGTACAATTCACCCCTCCACTTT
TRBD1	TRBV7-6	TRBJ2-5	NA	CASRPPPGQGLQETQYF	TGTGCCAGCAGACCCCCCCCGGGACAGGGATTACAAGAGACCCAGTACTTC
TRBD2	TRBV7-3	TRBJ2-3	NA	CASSLTSGGTTSTDTQYF	TGTGCCAGCAGTCTTACTAGCGGGGGGACCACTAGCACAGATACGCAGTATTTT
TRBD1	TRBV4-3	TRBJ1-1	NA	CASSPRTGATEAFF	TGCGCCAGCAGCCCCAGGACAGGGGCCACTGAAGCTTTCTTT
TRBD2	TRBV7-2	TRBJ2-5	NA	CASSSASGGVSETQYF	TGTGCCAGCAGCTCTGCCAGCGGGGGGGTATCAGAGACCCAGTACTTC
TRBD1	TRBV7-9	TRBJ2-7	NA	CASSFGTGVSYEQYF	TGTGCCAGCAGCTTTGGGACAGGGGTGTCCTACGAGCAGTACTTC
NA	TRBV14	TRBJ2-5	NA	CASSHYESGTQYF	TGTGCCAGCAGCCATTACGAGTCCGGGACCCAGTACTTC
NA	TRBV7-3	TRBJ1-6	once	CASSMGDIYSPLHF	TGTGCCAGCAGCATGGGGGACATCTATTCACCCCTCCACTTT
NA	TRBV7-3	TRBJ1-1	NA	CASSSGLPNTEAFF	TGTGCCAGCAGCTCGGGGTTACCGAACACTGAAGCTTTCTTT
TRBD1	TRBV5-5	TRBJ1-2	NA	CASSSDRDRGSYGYTF	TGTGCCAGCAGCTCCGACCGGGACAGGGGATCCTATGGCTACACCTTC
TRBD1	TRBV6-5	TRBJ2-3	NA	CASREDRTLTDTQYF	TGTGCCAGCAGGGAGGACAGGACCCTCACAGATACGCAGTATTTT
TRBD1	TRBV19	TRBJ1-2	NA	CASSRQGSGYGYTF	TGTGCCAGTAGCCGACAGGGGAGTGGCTATGGCTACACCTTC
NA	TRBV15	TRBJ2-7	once	CATSRERAYEQYF	TGTGCCACCAGCAGAGAGAGGGCCTACGAGCAGTACTTC
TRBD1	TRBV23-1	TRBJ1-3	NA	CASSQGTGTGGHHIHPGNTIYF	TGCGCCAGCAGTCAAGGTACCGGGACAGGGGGTCATCATATTCACCCTGGAAACACCATATATTTT
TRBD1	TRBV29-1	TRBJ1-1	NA	CSVDPGHQGGFGTEAFF	TGCAGCGTTGACCCTGGACATCAGGGGGGTTTCGGCACTGAAGCTTTCTTT
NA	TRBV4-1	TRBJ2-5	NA	CASSPELRQLVETQYF	TGCGCCAGCAGCCCCGAGCTGAGACAGCTCGTAGAGACCCAGTACTTC
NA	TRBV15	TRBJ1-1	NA	CATSRVTGKGTEAFF	TGTGCCACCAGCAGAGTTACAGGGAAGGGCACTGAAGCTTTCTTT
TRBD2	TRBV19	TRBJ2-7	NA	CASSIRLAGANEQYF	TGTGCCAGTAGTATACGACTAGCGGGGGCTAACGAGCAGTACTTC
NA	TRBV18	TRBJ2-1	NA	CASSPRFSYNEQFF	TGTGCCAGCTCACCACGATTCAGCTACAATGAGCAGTTCTTC
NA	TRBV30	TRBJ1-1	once	CAWSVIVLNTEAFF	TGTGCCTGGAGTGTAATCGTATTGAACACTGAAGCTTTCTTT
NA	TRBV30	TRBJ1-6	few	CAWSAGLRDSPLHF	TGTGCCTGGAGCGCGGGTCTTAGGGATTCACCCCTCCACTTT
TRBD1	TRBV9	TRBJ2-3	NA	CASSVGGGNYLLDTQYF	TGTGCCAGCAGCGTAGGAGGGGGCAACTATCTATTGGATACGCAGTATTTT
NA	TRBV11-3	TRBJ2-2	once	CASSFRDPGELFF	TGTGCCAGCAGCTTCAGGGATCCCGGGGAGCTGTTTTTT
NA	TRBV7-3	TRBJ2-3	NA	CASSLTGGPLTDTQYF	TGTGCCAGCAGCTTAACGGGGGGACCCCTCACAGATACGCAGTATTTT
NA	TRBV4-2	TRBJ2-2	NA	CASSQRPTHGELFF	TGTGCCAGCAGCCAGAGGCCGACCCACGGGGAGCTGTTTTTT
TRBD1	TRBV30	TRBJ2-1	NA	CAWSVRQGVGNEQFF	TGTGCCTGGAGTGTAAGACAGGGGGTTGGGAATGAGCAGTTCTTC
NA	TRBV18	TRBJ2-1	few	CASSLQRDEQFF	TGTGCCAGCTCACTACAGAGGGATGAGCAGTTCTTC
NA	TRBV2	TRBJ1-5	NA	CASNRQGTQPQHF	TGTGCCAGCAATCGGCAGGGCACTCAGCCCCAGCATTTT
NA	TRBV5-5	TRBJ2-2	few	CASSFVGAATGELFF	TGTGCCAGCAGCTTTGTGGGGGCCGCCACCGGGGAGCTGTTTTTT
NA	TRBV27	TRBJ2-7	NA	CASSLSYYYEQYF	TGTGCCAGCAGTTTATCGTACTACTACGAGCAGTACTTC
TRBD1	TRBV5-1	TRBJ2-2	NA	CASSTWTGGGLTGELFF	TGCGCCAGCAGCACATGGACAGGGGGCGGGCTTACCGGGGAGCTGTTTTTT
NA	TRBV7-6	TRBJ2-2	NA	CASSLGLALAGELFF	TGTGCCAGCAGCTTAGGGCTAGCGTTGGCCGGGGAGCTGTTTTTT
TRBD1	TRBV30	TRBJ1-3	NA	CAWSANTGTGPDTIYF	TGTGCCTGGAGTGCAAATACGGGGACAGGGCCGGACACCATATATTTT
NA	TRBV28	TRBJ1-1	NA	CASNSFVGQGRTEAFF	TGTGCCAGCAATTCCTTCGTCGGACAAGGTCGAACTGAAGCTTTCTTT
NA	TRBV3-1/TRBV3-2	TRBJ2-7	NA	CASSQDLMEGSVEQYF	TGTGCCAGCAGCCAAGATTTGATGGAGGGGTCGGTCGAGCAGTACTTC